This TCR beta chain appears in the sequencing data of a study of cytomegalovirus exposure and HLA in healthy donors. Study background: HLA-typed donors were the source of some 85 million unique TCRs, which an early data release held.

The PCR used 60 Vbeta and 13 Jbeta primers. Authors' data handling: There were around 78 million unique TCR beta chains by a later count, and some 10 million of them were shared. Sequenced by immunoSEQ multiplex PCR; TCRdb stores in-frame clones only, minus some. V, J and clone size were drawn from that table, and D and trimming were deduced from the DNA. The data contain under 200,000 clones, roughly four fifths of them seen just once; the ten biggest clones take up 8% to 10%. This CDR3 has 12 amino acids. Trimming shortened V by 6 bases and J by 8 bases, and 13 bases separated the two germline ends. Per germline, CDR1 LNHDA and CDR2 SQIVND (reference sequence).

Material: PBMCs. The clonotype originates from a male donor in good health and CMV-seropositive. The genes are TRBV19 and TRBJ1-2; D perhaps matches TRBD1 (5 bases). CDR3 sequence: CASSFRVSGYTF. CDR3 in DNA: TGTGCCAGTAGCTTCAGGGTTTCAGGCTACACCTTC.